The source of this T cell receptor (beta chain) is a study of T cell responses to AZD1222 COVID-19 vaccine. This CDR3 is 13 amino acids long. With 1 base removed from V and 1 base from J, the gap between germline ends came to 4 bases. CDR1 MGHDK and CDR2 SYGVNS come from the germline V gene. Findings and caveats of the study: White British ancestry dominated among donors, who included more females, and clonal diversity was possibly underestimated. Distributed over spike, vaccine-associated CD4 TCRs predominated at 160-218 and 743-854. None of the repertoires were sampled until the peak T cell response had passed.

Concerning this clone itself: Antigen unknown.

The table came from immunoSEQ multiplex PCR; TCRdb's copy has only in-frame clones and leaves some out. Among some 120,000 clones listed, 80% to 95% were seen once. The clonotype comes from an adult in good health. Here the sequenced sample was peripheral blood, taken on day 0 of AZD1222 vaccination. The chain uses TRBV25-1 and TRBJ1-1, with unresolved D. CDR3 in amino acids: CASSELTNTEAFF. CDR3 DNA sequence: TGTGCCAGCAGTGAATTGACGAACACTGAAGCTTTCTTT.